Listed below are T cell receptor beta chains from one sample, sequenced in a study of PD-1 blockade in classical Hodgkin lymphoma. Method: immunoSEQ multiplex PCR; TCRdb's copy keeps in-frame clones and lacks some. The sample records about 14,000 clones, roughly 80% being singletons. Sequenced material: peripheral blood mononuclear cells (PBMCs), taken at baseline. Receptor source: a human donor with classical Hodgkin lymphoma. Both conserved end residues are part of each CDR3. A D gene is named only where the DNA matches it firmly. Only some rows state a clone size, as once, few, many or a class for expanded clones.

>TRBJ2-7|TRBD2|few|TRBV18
CASSPRLAGGSYEQYF
TGTGCCAGCTCACCACGACTAGCGGGGGGGTCCTACGAGCAGTACTTC
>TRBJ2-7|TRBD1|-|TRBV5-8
CASSHPVWDRAYEQYF
TGTGCCAGCAGCCATCCCGTGTGGGACAGGGCCTACGAGCAGTACTTC
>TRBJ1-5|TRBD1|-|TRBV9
CASSSEGARNQPQHF
TGTGCCAGCAGCTCCGAGGGGGCGCGCAATCAGCCCCAGCATTTT
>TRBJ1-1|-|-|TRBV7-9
CASSLEVNTEAFF
TGTGCCAGCAGCTTAGAAGTGAACACTGAAGCTTTCTTT
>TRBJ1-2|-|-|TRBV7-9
CASSSGGGYGYTF
TGTGCCAGCAGCTCAGGCGGCGGCTATGGCTACACCTTC
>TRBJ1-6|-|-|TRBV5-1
CASSLGGIGNSPLHF
TGCGCCAGCAGCTTGGGGGGGATTGGCAATTCACCCCTCCACTTT
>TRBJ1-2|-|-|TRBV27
CASSLGVGGVGYTF
TGTGCCAGCAGTCTGGGGGTGGGGGGTGTTGGCTACACCTTC
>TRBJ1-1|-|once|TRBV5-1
CASSHGPGTEAFF
TGCGCCAGCAGTCATGGGCCGGGGACTGAAGCTTTCTTT
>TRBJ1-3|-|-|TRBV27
CASSTRTGTSGNTIYF
TGTGCCAGCAGTACCAGGACCGGGACCTCTGGAAACACCATATATTTT
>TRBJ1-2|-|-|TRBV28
CASSFRAYGYTF
TGTGCCAGCAGTTTTCGTGCCTATGGCTACACCTTC
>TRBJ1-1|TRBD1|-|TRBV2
CASSGQGNTEAFF
TGTGCCAGCAGTGGACAGGGGAACACTGAAGCTTTCTTT
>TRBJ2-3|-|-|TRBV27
CASSLLGGGLEDTQYF
TGTGCCAGCAGTTTACTCGGAGGGGGCTTGGAAGATACGCAGTATTTT
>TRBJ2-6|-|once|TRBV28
CASSYERGTGANVLTF
TGTGCCAGCAGCTACGAACGCGGGACTGGGGCCAACGTCCTGACTTTC
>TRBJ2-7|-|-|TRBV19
CASSISLAYEQYF
TGTGCCAGTAGTATATCATTGGCCTACGAGCAGTACTTC
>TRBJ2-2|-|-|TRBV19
CASSLNRVTGELFF
TGTGCCAGTAGTTTAAACAGGGTTACCGGGGAGCTGTTTTTT
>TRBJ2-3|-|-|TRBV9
CASSVMGAISTDTQYF
TGTGCCAGCAGCGTAATGGGGGCTATATCCACAGATACGCAGTATTTT
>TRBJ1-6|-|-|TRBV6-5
CASSPRWGDNSPLHF
TGTGCCAGCAGTCCTCGCTGGGGGGATAATTCACCCCTCCACTTT
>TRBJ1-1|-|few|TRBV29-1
CSVSTSGNTEAFF
TGCAGCGTCTCGACCTCTGGGAACACTGAAGCTTTCTTT
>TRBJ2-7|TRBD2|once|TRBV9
CASSVAAGAYEQYF
TGTGCCAGCAGCGTAGCCGCGGGGGCCTACGAGCAGTACTTC
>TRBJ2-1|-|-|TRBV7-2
CASSLQGFEQFF
TGTGCCAGCAGCTTACAGGGGTTCGAGCAGTTCTTC
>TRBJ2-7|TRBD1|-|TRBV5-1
CASSRDRDYEQYF
TGCGCCAGCAGCCGGGACAGGGACTACGAGCAGTACTTC
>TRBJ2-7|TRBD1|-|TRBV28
CASSLVARGREQYF
TGTGCCAGCAGTTTAGTCGCCAGGGGGCGGGAGCAGTACTTC
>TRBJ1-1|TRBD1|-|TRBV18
CASSPKTGGPLMNTEAFF
TGTGCCAGCTCACCCAAGACAGGGGGACCTCTAATGAACACTGAAGCTTTCTTT
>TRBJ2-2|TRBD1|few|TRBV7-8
CASSFPQGDTGELFF
TGTGCCAGCAGCTTCCCCCAGGGGGACACCGGGGAGCTGTTTTTT
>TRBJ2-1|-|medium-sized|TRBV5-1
CASSTWTVNNEQFF
TGCGCCAGCAGCACGTGGACGGTGAACAATGAGCAGTTCTTC
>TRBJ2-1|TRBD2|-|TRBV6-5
CASSYPGLEQFF
TGTGCCAGCAGTTACCCGGGACTAGAGCAGTTCTTC
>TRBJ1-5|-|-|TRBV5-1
CASSLTVGGNQPQHF
TGCGCCAGCAGCTTGACAGTAGGAGGCAATCAGCCCCAGCATTTT
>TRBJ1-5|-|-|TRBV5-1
CASSLGGTTNQPQHF
TGCGCCAGCAGCTTGGGGGGGACTACGAATCAGCCCCAGCATTTT
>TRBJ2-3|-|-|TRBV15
CATSRDLSGILADTQYF
TGTGCCACCAGCAGAGACCTATCGGGGATTTTGGCAGATACGCAGTATTTT
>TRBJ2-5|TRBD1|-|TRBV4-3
CASSRGQGAETQYF
TGCGCCAGCAGCCGCGGACAGGGGGCAGAGACCCAGTACTTC
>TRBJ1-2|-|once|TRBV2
CASSGTYYGYTF
TGTGCCAGCAGCGGGACATACTATGGCTACACCTTC
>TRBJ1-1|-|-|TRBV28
CASSLPQGNTEAFF
TGTGCCAGCAGTTTACCACAGGGGAACACTGAAGCTTTCTTT
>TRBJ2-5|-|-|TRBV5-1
CASSRGGGETQYF
TGCGCCAGCAGCAGAGGGGGGGGAGAGACCCAGTACTTC
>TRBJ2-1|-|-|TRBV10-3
CAISETTLPRYNEQFF
TGTGCCATCAGTGAGACCACCCTCCCTAGATACAATGAGCAGTTCTTC
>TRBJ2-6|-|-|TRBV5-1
CASSLHAGSGANVLTF
TGCGCCAGCAGCTTGCATGCCGGCTCTGGGGCCAACGTCCTGACTTTC
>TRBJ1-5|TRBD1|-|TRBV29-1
CSVSGTGSDQPQHF
TGCAGCGTTTCCGGGACAGGGTCGGATCAGCCCCAGCATTTT
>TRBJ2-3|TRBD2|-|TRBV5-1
CASSLAGASGGFTQYF
TGCGCCAGCAGCTTGGCCGGGGCTAGCGGGGGTTTCACGCAGTATTTT
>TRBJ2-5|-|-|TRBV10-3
CAISDGGLEETQYF
TGTGCCATCAGTGACGGAGGTCTGGAAGAGACCCAGTACTTC
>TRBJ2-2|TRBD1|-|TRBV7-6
CASSSGQGNTGELFF
TGTGCCAGCAGCAGTGGACAGGGGAACACCGGGGAGCTGTTTTTT
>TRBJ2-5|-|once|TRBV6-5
CASSYTGGVETQYF
TGTGCCAGCAGTTACACTGGGGGAGTAGAGACCCAGTACTTC
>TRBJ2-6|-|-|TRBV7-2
CASSFVRDHSGANVLTF
TGTGCCAGCAGCTTTGTCAGGGACCACTCTGGGGCCAACGTCCTGACTTTC
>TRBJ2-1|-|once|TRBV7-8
CASSSSGTRFGNEQFF
TGTGCCAGCAGCTCATCCGGGACCAGGTTCGGCAATGAGCAGTTCTTC
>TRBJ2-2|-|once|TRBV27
CASSLSNTGELFF
TGTGCCAGCAGTTTATCGAATACCGGGGAGCTGTTTTTT
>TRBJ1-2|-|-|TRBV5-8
CASSIRDTRLYGYTF
TGTGCCAGCAGCATTCGGGACACTCGTCTCTATGGCTACACCTTC
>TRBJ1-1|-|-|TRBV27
CASSLSMGARTEAFF
TGTGCCAGCAGTTTATCGATGGGGGCGAGGACTGAAGCTTTCTTT
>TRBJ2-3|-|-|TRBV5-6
CASSLPLAASTDTQYF
TGTGCCAGCAGCTTACCCTTAGCGGCTAGCACAGATACGCAGTATTTT
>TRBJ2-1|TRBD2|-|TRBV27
CASSLLPPGLGSHEQFF
TGTGCCAGCAGTTTGTTACCGCCGGGACTAGGTTCCCATGAGCAGTTCTTC
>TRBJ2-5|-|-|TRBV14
CASSQVKVRTDQETQYF
TGTGCCAGCAGCCAAGTTAAAGTAAGGACAGACCAAGAGACCCAGTACTTC
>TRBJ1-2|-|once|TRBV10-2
CASSDTGWRNYGYTF
TGCGCCAGCAGTGACACAGGGTGGCGTAACTATGGCTACACCTTC
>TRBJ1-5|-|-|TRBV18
CASSPSHRVEQPQHF
TGTGCCAGCTCACCAAGTCACAGGGTGGAGCAGCCCCAGCATTTT
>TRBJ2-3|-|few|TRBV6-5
CASSYGRGVDTQYF
TGTGCCAGCAGTTACGGGCGGGGTGTGGATACGCAGTATTTT
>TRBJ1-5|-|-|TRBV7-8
CASSLVYGSNQPQHF
TGTGCCAGCAGCTTAGTTTATGGGAGCAATCAGCCCCAGCATTTT
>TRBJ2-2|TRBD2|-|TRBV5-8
CASSFLAGGPGELFF
TGTGCCAGCAGCTTCCTAGCGGGGGGGCCCGGGGAGCTGTTTTTT
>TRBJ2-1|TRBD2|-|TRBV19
CASSIRSGGYYNEQFF
TGTGCCAGTAGTATTCGTAGCGGGGGCTACTACAATGAGCAGTTCTTC